The next 4 T cell receptor beta chains were all read from a single sample in a study of blood T cell repertoires in COVID-19. Assay used: immunoSEQ multiplex PCR; TCRdb lists only in-frame clones, some missing. The table lists some 20,000 clones, about 88% of them singletons. The sequenced sample consisted of peripheral blood. These TCRs come from a human donor in a cohort sampled during active COVID-19.

This chain connects TRBV6-2 or TRBV6-3 to TRBJ2-3, with TRBD1 matching over 8 bases. Germline lookup yields CDR1 MNHEY and CDR2 SVGEGT. This CDR3 spans 17 amino acids. V lost 5 bases, J lost 0 bases, and 10 bases stayed unmatched. DNA for the CDR3: TGTGCCAGCAGTACCATCAACAGGGGGAATAGCACAGATACGCAGTATTTT. It is translated as CASSTINRGNSTDTQYF.

The J gene is TRBJ1-2, the V gene TRBV19, with 12 bases matching TRBD1. J lost 3 bases, V lost 7 bases, and 6 bases had no gene match. In germline, CDR1 is LNHDA, CDR2 SQIVND (reference sequence). The CDR3 consists of 15 residues. The CDR3 spells CASTRDRGRDYGYTF. For the CDR3, the DNA is TGTGCCAGTACCCGGGACAGGGGGCGAGACTATGGCTACACCTTC.

The rearrangement links TRBV5-8 to TRBJ1-5; TRBD1 is a possible D gene (5 bases). The V gene lost 4 bases and the J gene lost 9 bases, with 14 bases spanning the gap. CDR1 is SGHTS, CDR2 YDEGEE, per germline. This CDR3 has 13 amino acids. CDR3 residues: CASSTAGLGPQHF. In DNA form, the CDR3 reads TGTGCCAGCAGCACCGCGGGACTCGGGCCCCAGCATTTT. Based on the CDR3 plus reference TRBV5-8 and TRBJ1-5, the full variable domain is EAGVTQSPTHLIKTRGQQATLRCSPISGHTSVYWYQQALGLGLQFLLWYDEGEERNRGNFPPRFSGRQFPNYSSELNVNALELEDSALYLCASSTAGLGPQHFGDGTRLSIL.

The chain combines TRBV4-1 with TRBJ2-7; TRBD1 matches at 10 bases. CDR1 is MGHRA, CDR2 YSYEKL, per germline. After removal of 0 bases from V and 7 bases from J, the junction contained 6 bases not matched to a gene. The CDR3 consists of 15 residues. The CDR3 spells CASSQEGTGVVEQYF. CDR3 coding DNA: TGCGCCAGCAGCCAAGAAGGGACAGGGGTGGTTGAGCAGTACTTC.